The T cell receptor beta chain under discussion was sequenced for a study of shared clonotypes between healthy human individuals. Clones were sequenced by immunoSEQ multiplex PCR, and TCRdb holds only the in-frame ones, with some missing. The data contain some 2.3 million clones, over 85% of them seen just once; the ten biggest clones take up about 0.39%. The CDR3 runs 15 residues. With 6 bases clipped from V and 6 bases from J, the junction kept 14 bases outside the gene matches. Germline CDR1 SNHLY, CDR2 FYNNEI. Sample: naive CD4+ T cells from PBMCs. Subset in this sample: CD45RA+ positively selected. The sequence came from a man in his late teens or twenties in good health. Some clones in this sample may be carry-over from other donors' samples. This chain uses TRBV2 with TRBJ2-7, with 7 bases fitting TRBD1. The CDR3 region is CASRAFEGARGEQYF. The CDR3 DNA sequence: TGTGCCAGCAGAGCGTTTGAGGGGGCCCGCGGCGAGCAGTACTTC.